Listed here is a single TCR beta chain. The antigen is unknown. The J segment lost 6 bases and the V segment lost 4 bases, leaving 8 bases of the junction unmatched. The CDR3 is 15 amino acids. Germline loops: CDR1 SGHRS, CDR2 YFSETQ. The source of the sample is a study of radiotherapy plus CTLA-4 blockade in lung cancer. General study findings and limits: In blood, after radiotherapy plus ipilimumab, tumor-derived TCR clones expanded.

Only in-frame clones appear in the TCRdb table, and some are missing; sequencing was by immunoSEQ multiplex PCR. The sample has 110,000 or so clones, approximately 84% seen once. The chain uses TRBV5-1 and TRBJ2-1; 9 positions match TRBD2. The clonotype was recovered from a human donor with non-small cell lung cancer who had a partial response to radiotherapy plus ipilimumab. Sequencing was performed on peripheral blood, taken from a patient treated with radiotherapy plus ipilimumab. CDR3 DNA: TGCGCCAGCAGCCGTACCGGGACTAGCCTCAATGAGCAGTTCTTC. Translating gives CASSRTGTSLNEQFF.